The 25 T cell receptor beta chains listed next were all sequenced from one sample in a study of CD8 T cells in Susac syndrome. A quantity of about 0.5 to 1 ug RNA underwent reverse transcription using random hexamers. Via MiXCR, TCRdb re-called the immunoSEQ multiplex PCR reads, giving one row per CDR3 protein. The repertoire holds 150,000 to 200,000 distinct CDR3 sequences, with around 95% as singletons. Sample: CD4+ T cells from PBMCs. The receptors come from a human donor in good health.

The chain uses TRBV23-1 and TRBJ2-3; D unclear. TRBV23-1 is given ORF status, its function remaining uncertain. Trimming stripped 3 bases from V and 2 bases from J, with 15 bases between. The CDR3 length is 16 residues. CDR3 bases: TGCGCCAGCAGTCAGGCCCGGTTCATCCACACAGATACGCAGTATTTT. Translated: CASSQARFIHTDTQYF.

The rearrangement links TRBV2 to TRBJ1-5, with 8 bases matching TRBD1. The CDR3 totals 15 residues. Per the germline V gene, CDR1 is SNHLY and CDR2 is FYNNEI. V lost 6 bases and J lost 4; bases outside the gene matches: 8. DNA of the CDR3: TGTGCCAGCAGATTGGACAGGGTCGGTAATCAGCCCCAGCATTTT. Its translation: CASRLDRVGNQPQHF.

This chain links TRBV29-1 with TRBJ2-5; 8 bases are shared with TRBD1. Germline CDR1 reads SQVTM; CDR2 reads ANQGSEA. Trimming removed 7 bases from V and 4 bases from J; junction bases left unmatched: 8. This CDR3 contains 13 residues. The CDR3 region is CSAGQGGGETQYF. CDR3 DNA: TGCAGCGCCGGACAGGGAGGAGGAGAGACCCAGTACTTC.

This chain uses TRBV19 with TRBJ1-2; TRBD1 aligns across 7 bases. The CDR3 is 14 amino acids. Germline V CDR1 and CDR2: LNHDA, SQIVND (reference sequence). V trimming: 4 bases; J trimming: 4 bases; junction bases outside the gene matches: 6. Written as DNA, the CDR3 is TGTGCCAGTAGTACGCAGGGGGAAGGCTATGGCTACACCTTC. As protein: CASSTQGEGYGYTF. The whole variable domain, remainder taken from reference TRBV19 and TRBJ1-2, is DGGITQSPKYLFRKEGQNVTLSCEQNLNHDAMYWYRQDPGQGLRLIYYSQIVNDFQKGDIAEGYSVSREKKESFPLTVTSAQKNPTAFYLCASSTQGEGYGYTFGSGTRLTVV.

V and J are TRBV29-1 and TRBJ2-1; TRBD1 agrees at 9 bases. Germline CDR1 is SQVTM and CDR2 is ANQGSEA. Germline trimming cut 0 bases from V and 6 bases from J; bases unmatched to any gene: 9. This CDR3 has 16 amino acids. The CDR3 reads CSVEDRRTGASNEQFF. CDR3 in DNA: TGCAGCGTTGAAGATCGTCGGACAGGGGCATCCAATGAGCAGTTCTTC.

The chain employs TRBV12-3 or TRBV12-4 and TRBJ1-5; 7 bases agree with TRBD1. CDR3 length: 13 residues. Trimming at V came to 3 bases and at J to 5 bases, leaving 1 base not matched to a gene. CDR3 region: CASSFTGDQPQHF. CDR3 nucleotide sequence: TGTGCCAGCAGTTTTACAGGGGATCAGCCCCAGCATTTT.

The CDR3 spells CASSFKPLQETQYF. In nucleotides, the CDR3 is TGTGCCAGCAGTTTCAAACCTCTTCAAGAGACCCAGTACTTC. The chain combines TRBV12-3 or TRBV12-4 with TRBJ2-5; no reliable D call. Between the trimmed V and J ends, which lost 3 bases and 2 bases, there was a span of 10 bases. There are 14 residues in the CDR3.

The chain uses TRBV4-2 and TRBJ2-7, with D maybe TRBD2 (5 bases). CDR1 and CDR2 from the germline V gene are LGHNA and YNFKEQ. The V gene lost 1 base and the J gene lost 0 bases, with 10 bases spanning the gap. There are 15 residues in the CDR3. CDR3 amino acids: CASSQASGSSYEQYF. CDR3 bases: TGTGCCAGCAGCCAAGCGTCGGGGAGCTCCTACGAGCAGTACTTC.

The chain joins TRBV3-1 to TRBJ1-1; no clear D gene. Germline CDR1 and CDR2: LGHDT and YNNKEL (reference sequence). V was shortened by 3 bases and J by 4 bases, with 9 bases between the two germline ends. This CDR3 spans 13 amino acids. CDR3 DNA sequence: TGTGCCAGCAGCCACTTGGAGGGCACTGAAGCTTTCTTT. Translating gives CASSHLEGTEAFF.

The chain employs TRBV20-1 and TRBJ1-2, with D tentatively TRBD1 (6 bases). The V end lost 6 bases, the J end lost 3 bases, and 14 bases lay between the germline ends. Germline-derived CDR1 and CDR2 are DFQATT and SNEGSKA (reference sequence). There are 13 residues in the CDR3. Written as DNA, the CDR3 is TGCAGTGCGCGCCGGGACAACCACTATGGCTACACCTTC. It translates to CSARRDNHYGYTF.

This rearrangement joins TRBV7-2 to TRBJ2-7; TRBD1 agrees at 8 bases. Germline-derived CDR1 and CDR2 are SGHTA and FQGNSA. The ends lost 4 bases at V and 8 bases at J; junction bases unmatched: 4. This CDR3 has 12 amino acids. The CDR3 reads CASSYDRGQQYF. The CDR3 DNA is TGTGCCAGCAGCTACGACAGGGGACAGCAGTACTTC.

This rearrangement joins TRBV18 to TRBJ1-1; D is unclear. The CDR3 extends over 13 amino acids. V gave up 1 base and J gave up 4 bases, with 7 bases separating them. Germline CDR1 is KGHSH and CDR2 is LQKENI. CDR3 region: CASSPRDGTEAFF. The CDR3 DNA reads as TGTGCCAGCTCACCACGGGATGGCACTGAAGCTTTCTTT.

The J gene is TRBJ2-1, the V gene TRBV18; 8 bases map to TRBD1. The CDR3 is 15 amino acids. Looked up from germline, CDR1 is KGHSH and CDR2 is LQKENI. The V gene end was trimmed by 5 bases and the J gene end by 3 bases; junction bases not matched to a gene: 6. The CDR3 region has the DNA TGTGCCAGCTCAACGGACAGGGCGGGCTACAATGAGCAGTTCTTC. Translated: CASSTDRAGYNEQFF.

The chain employs TRBV12-3 or TRBV12-4 and TRBJ1-2; D uncertain. CDR3 size: 13 residues. Between the trimmed V and J ends, which lost 8 bases and 1 base, there was a span of 11 bases. This CDR3 reads CASRLGFNYGYTF. The CDR3 coding sequence is TGTGCCAGCCGGCTGGGATTTAACTATGGCTACACCTTC.

The chain links TRBV19 to TRBJ2-2, with a possible D match to TRBD2 (5 bases). The CDR3 is 18 residues long. V was pared by 3 bases and J by 2 bases, with 19 bases between. CDR1 LNHDA and CDR2 SQIVND come from the germline V gene (reference sequence). The CDR3: CASSIAEENIANTGELFF. CDR3 nucleotide sequence: TGTGCCAGTAGTATCGCGGAGGAAAATATTGCAAACACCGGGGAGCTGTTTTTT.

The V call is TRBV20-1, the J call TRBJ2-5; no clear D gene. Germline CDR1 reads DFQATT; CDR2 reads SNEGSKA (reference sequence). V was clipped by 8 bases and J by 5 bases, with 12 bases between them. This CDR3 has 11 residues. CDR3 loop: CSKTDSETQYF. CDR3 in DNA: TGCAGTAAGACTGACTCGGAGACCCAGTACTTC.

The chain employs TRBV4-2 and TRBJ2-1; 8 nucleotides match TRBD2. The ends lost 1 base at V and 2 bases at J; junction bases unmatched: 4. The CDR3 spans 16 residues. Germline V gene lookup returns CDR1 LGHNA and CDR2 YNFKEQ. The CDR3 DNA reads as TGTGCCAGCAGCCAAGTTGCACTAGCGGCCTACAATGAGCAGTTCTTC. This translates into CASSQVALAAYNEQFF.

This sequence joins TRBV20-1 and TRBJ2-1; 14 bases align to TRBD2. The CDR3 covers 15 residues. With V trimmed by 6 bases and J by 8 bases, 9 bases remained unmatched. Germline loops: CDR1 DFQATT, CDR2 SNEGSKA (reference sequence). In nucleotides, the CDR3 is TGCAGTGCGAGACTAGCGGGGGGGCTTCCGTATGAGCAGTTCTTC. Its translation: CSARLAGGLPYEQFF.

The genes are TRBV5-1 and TRBJ2-1; 9 nucleotides match TRBD1. Germline assignment: CDR1 SGHRS and CDR2 YFSETQ. The CDR3 consists of 14 residues. With V trimmed by 4 bases and J by 5 bases, 4 bases remained unmatched. This CDR3 is CASSERTGDNEQFF. CDR3 coding DNA: TGCGCCAGCAGCGAGAGGACAGGGGACAATGAGCAGTTCTTC.

The gene calls are TRBV20-1 and TRBJ2-7; D not certain. V was trimmed by 6 bases and J by 0 bases, leaving 9 bases between them. CDR1 and CDR2 from the germline V gene are DFQATT and SNEGSKA (reference sequence). The CDR3 runs 12 residues. This chain's CDR3 is CSAPGGSYEQYF. The CDR3 coding sequence is TGCAGTGCCCCGGGCGGCTCCTACGAGCAGTACTTC.

The chain couples TRBV7-2 to TRBJ1-3; D is unclear. CDR3 size: 15 residues. Per the germline V gene, CDR1 is SGHTA and CDR2 is FQGNSA. V lost 2 bases and J lost 0, with 8 bases in between. The chain's CDR3 is CASSLSGNSGNTIYF. In nucleotides, the CDR3 is TGTGCCAGCAGCTTATCGGGGAACTCTGGAAACACCATATATTTT.

The chain recombines TRBV5-4 with TRBJ2-5; 7 bases are a match to TRBD2. Germline-derived CDR1 and CDR2 are SGHNT and YYREEE (reference sequence). Losses at the gene ends were 3 bases for V and 6 bases for J; bases not matched to a gene: 2. The CDR3 consists of 12 residues. DNA for the CDR3: TGTGCCAGCAGCTCGGGGGGTCAGACCCAGTACTTC. Its protein is CASSSGGQTQYF.

V gene TRBV12-3 or TRBV12-4 combines with J gene TRBJ2-5; D is possibly TRBD1 (5 bases). Trimming removed 6 bases at V and 4 bases at J, with 15 bases between. The CDR3 spans 14 residues. The CDR3: CASSPAMQGETQYF. CDR3 nucleotides: TGTGCCAGCAGCCCCGCGATGCAGGGAGAGACCCAGTACTTC.

V and J are TRBV6-5 and TRBJ2-5; perhaps TRBD2 as D (6 bases). The germline CDR1 and CDR2 sequences are MNHEY and SVGAGI. CDR3 length: 11 residues. The V gene lost 7 bases and the J gene lost 5 bases, with 8 bases spanning the gap. The CDR3 is CASIRGETQYF. The CDR3 DNA follows: TGTGCCAGCATACGGGGGGAGACCCAGTACTTC.

The chain combines TRBV5-1 with TRBJ2-7; maybe TRBD2 (6 bases). In germline, CDR1 is SGHRS, CDR2 YFSETQ. This CDR3 has 14 amino acids. The V end lost 2 bases, the J end lost 2 bases, and 11 bases lay between the germline ends. Here the CDR3 DNA reads TGCGCCAGCAGCTTAGCTAGCGCCACCTACGAGCAGTACTTC. Its protein is CASSLASATYEQYF.